These 19 T cell receptor beta chains were sequenced from one sample in a study of cytomegalovirus exposure and HLA in healthy donors. The PCR had 60 Vbeta and 13 Jbeta primers. TCRdb's table, derived via immunoSEQ multiplex PCR, lists solely in-frame clones and lacks some. This table holds some 170,000 clones, 80% to 90% found once. Material: PBMCs. The receptors originated from a woman aged 50 to 60 in good health and CMV-seronegative.

The chain carries TRBV10-3 and TRBJ2-7; 7 bases map to TRBD2. CDR1 and CDR2 (germline): ENHRY, SYGVKD. The CDR3 length is 13 residues. With 10 bases clipped from V and 0 bases from J, the junction kept 6 bases outside the gene matches. The CDR3 sequence is CATLGGSSYEQYF. The CDR3 nucleotides read TGTGCCACCCTCGGGGGGAGCTCCTACGAGCAGTACTTC.

This rearrangement joins TRBV28 to TRBJ2-5; 13 nucleotides line up with TRBD2. V lost 4 bases, J lost 10 bases, and 9 bases stayed unmatched. The CDR3 spans 15 residues. The germline V gene has CDR1 MDHEN and CDR2 SYDVKM. CDR3 residues: CASSYRTSGRGDQYF. Written as DNA, the CDR3 is TGTGCCAGCAGTTACCGGACTAGCGGGAGAGGGGACCAGTACTTC.

The chain joins TRBV9 to TRBJ1-6, with a possible D match to TRBD1 (5 bases). This CDR3 region has 14 residues. Per germline, CDR1 SGDLS and CDR2 YYNGEE. V was trimmed by 4 bases and J by 3 bases, leaving 8 bases between them. The CDR3 bases are TGTGCCAGCAGCCAGGGAGGCTATAATTCACCCCTCCACTTT. This translates into CASSQGGYNSPLHF.

The V and J genes are TRBV6-6 and TRBJ2-1, with TRBD2 identical over 13 bases. The CDR3 is 16 amino acids. Germline-derived CDR1 and CDR2 are MNHNY and SVGAGI (reference sequence). V dropped 2 bases and J dropped 7; count of bases not matched to a gene: 5. CDR3 sequence: CASSYTSGGARNEQFF. CDR3 DNA sequence: TGTGCCAGCAGTTACACTAGCGGGGGGGCCAGAAATGAGCAGTTCTTC.

The rearrangement links TRBV7-4 to TRBJ2-5; D possibly corresponds to TRBD2 (5 bases). The closer fit of TRBJ2-7 to the DNA end suggests the J call may be wrong. The CDR3 runs 13 residues. Germline assignment: CDR1 SGHVT and CDR2 SQSDAQ. CDR3 sequence: CASSLRGSNEQYF. CDR3 nucleotides: TGTGCCAGCAGCTTACGAGGGTCCAACGAGCAGTACTTC.

CDR3 in amino acids: CASSLTVTYEQYF. The CDR3 region has the DNA TGTGCCAGTAGTTTGACAGTAACTTACGAGCAGTACTTC. The gene calls are TRBV19 and TRBJ2-7; the D gene is possibly TRBD1 (5 bases). Germline CDR1 LNHDA, CDR2 SQIVND (reference sequence). V dropped 5 bases and J dropped 4 bases, with 12 bases sitting between them. The CDR3 extends over 13 amino acids.

V gene TRBV19 combines with J gene TRBJ2-5; 8 bases agree with TRBD2. The CDR3 loop spans 16 amino acids. Germline assignment: CDR1 LNHDA and CDR2 SQIVND (reference sequence). V lost 2 bases to trimming and J lost 2 bases; unmatched junction nucleotides: 7. CDR3: CASSIISGGGQETQYF. In nucleotides, the CDR3 is TGTGCCAGTAGTATAATTTCGGGAGGGGGACAAGAGACCCAGTACTTC.

This clone is a singleton in its sample. The CDR3 DNA reads as TGTGCCAGCAGTGACGGGGACACCGGGGAGCTGTTTTTT. Its translation is CASSDGDTGELFF. This chain joins TRBV2 and TRBJ2-2; maybe TRBD2 (5 bases). CDR1 is SNHLY, CDR2 FYNNEI, per germline. Between the trimmed V and J ends, which lost 3 bases and 3 bases, there was a span of 5 bases. The CDR3 extends over 13 amino acids.

The J gene is TRBJ2-2, the V gene TRBV2, with 10 nucleotides matching TRBD2. The germline gives CDR1 SNHLY, CDR2 FYNNEI. The CDR3 runs 18 residues. The V segment lost 6 bases and the J segment 6 bases; nucleotides outside the gene matches: 16. This CDR3 is CASSPGGLAGDKAGELFF. The DNA for the CDR3 is TGTGCCAGCAGCCCCGGCGGGCTAGCGGGAGATAAAGCCGGGGAGCTGTTTTTT.

This chain joins TRBV6-5 and TRBJ1-2; a weak D match, TRBD1 (6 bases). This CDR3 region has 14 residues. From germline, CDR1 is MNHEY and CDR2 SVGAGI. The ends were cut back, 10 bases at V and 0 bases at J, with 15 bases in the middle. CDR3 residues: CATLGGPSNYGYTF. For the CDR3, the DNA is TGTGCCACGCTGGGGGGGCCCTCTAACTATGGCTACACCTTC.

V gene TRBV7-2 combines with J gene TRBJ2-1; TRBD2 matches at 11 bases. The CDR3 loop spans 15 amino acids. After removal of 5 bases from V and 7 bases from J, the junction contained 7 bases not matched to a gene. Germline V gene sequence: CDR1 SGHTA, CDR2 FQGNSA. CDR3: CASSTASGRFNEQFF. CDR3 in DNA: TGTGCCAGCAGCACCGCTAGCGGGAGGTTTAATGAGCAGTTCTTC.

V usage is TRBV4-2 and J usage is TRBJ2-5; TRBD1 might be the D (5 bases). This CDR3 has 15 amino acids. In germline, CDR1 is LGHNA, CDR2 YNFKEQ. Trimming took off 1 base at V and 5 bases at J, with 14 bases between the two ends. CDR3 in amino acids: CASSQARGSGETQYF. The CDR3 bases are TGTGCCAGCAGCCAAGCTAGGGGCTCTGGGGAGACCCAGTACTTC.

CDR3 region: CASSPTGTGVGEQYF. CDR3 bases: TGTGCCAGCAGCCCCACAGGGACCGGGGTGGGGGAGCAGTACTTC. This chain uses TRBV7-2 with TRBJ2-7, with D perhaps matching TRBD1 (6 bases). V was shortened by 5 bases and J by 7 bases, with 21 bases between the two germline ends. Germline V gene sequence: CDR1 SGHTA, CDR2 FQGNSA. This CDR3 spans 15 amino acids. Based on the CDR3 plus reference TRBV7-2 and TRBJ2-7, the full variable domain is GAGVSQSPSNKVTEKGKDVELRCDPISGHTALYWYRQSLGQGLEFLIYFQGNSAPDKSGLPSDRFSAERTGGSVSTLTIQRTQQEDSAVYLCASSPTGTGVGEQYFGPGTRLTVT.

This clone was counted a few times. The V call is TRBV2, the J call TRBJ2-2; D uncertain. Germline CDR1 and CDR2: SNHLY and FYNNEI. The ends were cut back, 2 bases at V and 5 bases at J, with 9 bases in the middle. The CDR3 runs 14 residues. CDR3 coding DNA: TGTGCCAGCAGTGAAAATGAGTGGACCGGGGAGCTGTTTTTT. This translates into CASSENEWTGELFF.

This clone showed up just once. This chain connects TRBV5-4 to TRBJ2-3; 9 bases are a match to TRBD1. Germline lookup yields CDR1 SGHNT and CDR2 YYREEE (reference sequence). V lost 1 base, J lost 3 bases, and 3 bases stayed unmatched. The CDR3 covers 15 residues. In DNA, the CDR3 is TGTGCCAGCAGCTTGCCAGGACAGGGGACAGATACGCAGTATTTT. It codes for CASSLPGQGTDTQYF. Looking up the rest from reference TRBV5-4 and TRBJ2-3 gives the full variable domain: ETGVTQSPTHLIKTRGQQVTLRCSSQSGHNTVSWYQQALGQGPQFIFQYYREEENGRGNFPPRFSGLQFPNYSSELNVNALELDDSALYLCASSLPGQGTDTQYFGPGTRLTVL.

The V and J genes are TRBV2 and TRBJ2-7; 10 bases match TRBD2. Trimming took 8 bases from V and 7 from J; bases not matched to a gene: 11. The CDR3 has 14 residues. Germline V gene sequence: CDR1 SNHLY, CDR2 FYNNEI. CDR3 residues: CASPGASGGPEQYF. The DNA of the CDR3 is TGTGCCAGCCCGGGGGCTAGCGGGGGCCCAGAGCAGTACTTC.

V is TRBV5-1 and J is TRBJ2-7; D ambiguous. CDR3 length equals 13 residues. Per germline, CDR1 SGHRS and CDR2 YFSETQ. V lost 4 bases to trimming and J lost 0 bases, with 8 bases between them. CDR3 DNA sequence: TGCGCCAGCAGCCCAGACAACTCCTACGAGCAGTACTTC. Protein product: CASSPDNSYEQYF.

The J gene is TRBJ2-3, the V gene TRBV6-6, with D possibly TRBD1 on 6 matching bases. CDR1 and CDR2 from the germline V gene are MNHNY and SVGAGI (reference sequence). Trimming removed 5 bases from V and 4 bases from J, with 16 bases in between. The length of the CDR3 is 15 residues. For the CDR3, the DNA is TGTGCCAGCAGTATGACCCCGGACAGCCCAGATACGCAGTATTTT. Translating it yields CASSMTPDSPDTQYF.

The chain couples TRBV7-8 to TRBJ2-6, with D maybe TRBD2 (5 bases). V lost 5 bases and J lost 0, with 14 bases in between. Germline V gives CDR1 SGHVS, CDR2 FQNEAQ. The CDR3 covers 17 residues. The DNA of the CDR3 is TGTGCCAGCAGCCCAGCGGTCGGGCGCTCTGGGGCCAACGTCCTGACTTTC. It encodes CASSPAVGRSGANVLTF. The complete variable domain, with remaining parts taken from reference TRBV7-8 and TRBJ2-6, reads GAGVSQSPRYKVAKRGQDVALRCDPISGHVSLFWYQQALGQGPEFLTYFQNEAQLDKSGLPSDRFFAERPEGSVSTLKIQRTQQEDSAVYLCASSPAVGRSGANVLTFGAGSRLTVL.